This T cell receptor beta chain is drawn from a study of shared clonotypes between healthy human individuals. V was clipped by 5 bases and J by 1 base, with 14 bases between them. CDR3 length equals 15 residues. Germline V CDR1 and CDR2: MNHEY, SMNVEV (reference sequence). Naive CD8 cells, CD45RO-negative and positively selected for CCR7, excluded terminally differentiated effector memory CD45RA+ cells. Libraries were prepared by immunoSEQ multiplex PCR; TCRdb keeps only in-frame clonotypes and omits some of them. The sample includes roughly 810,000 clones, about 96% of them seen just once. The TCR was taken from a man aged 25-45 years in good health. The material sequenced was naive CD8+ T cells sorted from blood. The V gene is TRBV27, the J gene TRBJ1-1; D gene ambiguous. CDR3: CASSPNFFRNTEAFF. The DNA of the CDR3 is TGTGCCAGCAGTCCGAACTTCTTCAGGAACACTGAAGCTTTCTTT.